The clone carrying this TCR beta chain was detected many times. This specimen comes from a study of molecular identifiers for immune sequencing clone quantification. Turning to the study itself: Split five ways in replicates, RNA from approximately 20,000 or 98,000 naive CD8 cells had four portions sequenced.

TCRdb re-analysed the PCR reads in MiXCR, keeping a single row per CDR3 protein. The table lists about 320,000 distinct CDR3 sequences, about 20% of them singletons. Losses at the gene ends were 10 bases for V and 5 bases for J; bases not matched to a gene: 12. The CDR3 length is 16 residues. The sequence was collected from a human donor in good health. Some libraries in this study had Jurkat cell RNA spiked in. The sequenced sample was naive CD8+ T cells from blood, with Jurkat cell RNA spiked in. The subset here: FACS-sorted CD8+CD4-CCR7+CD45RA+ naive T cells. The rearrangement uses TRBV12-3 or TRBV12-4 and TRBJ2-3, with 13 bases fitting TRBD2. CDR3 nucleotides: TGTGCCACCCAACTAGCGGGAGGGCCAGATGGAGATACGCAGTATTTT. Its protein is CATQLAGGPDGDTQYF.